This T cell receptor (beta chain) was sequenced for a study of T cells in Graves' hyperthyroidism and ophthalmopathy. The study, taken as a whole, reports: A 13 V-J model separated ophthalmopathy from stable hyperthyroidism.

The CDR3 is made up of 15 amino acids. In germline, CDR1 is SGHRS, CDR2 YFSETQ. Points on this clonotype: Its antigen is still unknown. The junction shows a germline mismatch at one end, possibly a read error.

The investigators amplified TCR beta CDR3 regions from RNA transcripts. Researchers ran a first-round RT-PCR on the TCR CDR3 using the HTBI primer set. TCRdb ran MiXCR on the multiplex PCR reads and lists one entry per CDR3 protein. The sample has around 500,000 distinct CDR3 sequences; around 15% are singletons. This chain uses TRBV5-1 with TRBJ2-7, with D perhaps matching TRBD1 or TRBD2 (5 bases each). The TCR comes from a woman under 40 with Graves' ophthalmopathy. The sequenced sample consisted of blood. This CDR3 reads CASRLVPGRTYEQYF. In nucleotides, the CDR3 is TGCGCCAGCAGGTTGGTCCCGGGACGGACCTACGAGCAGTACTTC. The whole variable domain, remainder taken from reference TRBV5-1 and TRBJ2-7, is KAGVTQTPRYLIKTRGQQVTLSCSPISGHRSVSWYQQTPGQGLQFLFEYFSETQRNKGNFPGRFSGRQFSNSRSEMNVSTLELGDSALYLCASRLVPGRTYEQYFGPGTRLTVT.